This entry concerns a single TCR beta chain. What it binds is not known. Produced via immunoSEQ multiplex PCR; TCRdb's table is partial and in-frame only. Among about 71,000 clones, about 90% were seen once, and the ten largest hold roughly 1.3%. This CDR3 contains 15 residues. Trimming removed 1 base from V and 5 bases from J, with 14 bases in between. Germline assignment: CDR1 SGHAT and CDR2 FQNNGV. The data derive from a study of graft-versus-host responses after intestinal transplantation. Study-level background: Each of the recipients got a multivisceral, liver-intestinal, or isolated intestinal transplant.

The chain links TRBV11-2 to TRBJ1-2; tentatively, D is TRBD1 (5 bases). The sample consisted of unstimulated CD8+ T cells sorted from spleen or lymph node cells, taken before intestinal transplant. This sequence was found in a human donor who received an intestinal transplant. CDR3 sequence reads: CASSLGGGTVYGYTF. CDR3 DNA: TGTGCCAGCAGCTTAGGGGGGGGGACCGTGTATGGCTACACCTTC.